This TCR beta chain was recovered during a study of blood T cell repertoires in COVID-19. Overall study context: The study drew acute and convalescent COVID-19 samples from the United States, Italy and Spain. Nucleic acid was either cDNA or gDNA, and it came from T cells, B-cell-depleted T cells, or PBMCs.

Original analysis: Amplifying reference gene primers gave estimates of nucleated cell counts. TCRdb's copy holds only in-frame clones and misses some; the assay was immunoSEQ multiplex PCR. From that table come the V and J calls and clone size; the DNA was used to work out D and trimming. The data show around 260,000 clones, about nine tenths seen once. Deletions cut 2 bases from V and 3 bases from J, with 8 bases between. Germline-derived CDR1 and CDR2 are GTSNPN and SVGIG (reference sequence). The CDR3 loop spans 12 amino acids. Sequencing used peripheral blood. This TCR was recovered from a man in his 60s who had recovered from COVID-19. V gene TRBV30 combines with J gene TRBJ2-7; the D gene is possibly TRBD2 (6 bases). Here the CDR3 DNA reads TGTGCCTGGAGTAGGGGAGGCTACGAGCAGTACTTC. As protein: CAWSRGGYEQYF.